This note documents a single T cell receptor beta chain sequence. Germline CDR1 is SNHLY and CDR2 is FYNNEI. V lost 1 base, J lost 5 bases, and 6 bases lay in between. This CDR3 spans 14 amino acids. This entry belongs to a study of T cells after yellow fever vaccination. It was through 5'RACE template switching that TCR cDNA was made, with a universal primer site and UMIs added. TCRdb re-called the 5' RACE reads with MiXCR, one entry per CDR3 protein. The sample contains approximately 250,000 distinct CDR3 sequences, about 5.2% of which appear only once. This clonotype was obtained from a man between 18 and 35 years old who received the YFV17D yellow fever vaccine. Material: CD4+ T cells sorted from PBMCs, obtained on the day of the yellow fever booster vaccination. V usage is TRBV2 and J usage is TRBJ1-6; tentative D call: TRBD1 (5 bases). The CDR3 is CASSEVGDNSPLHF. CDR3 DNA sequence: TGTGCCAGCAGTGAAGTAGGGGATAATTCACCCCTCCACTTT. The complete variable domain, with remaining parts taken from reference TRBV2 and TRBJ1-6, reads EPEVTQTPSHQVTQMGQEVILRCVPISNHLYFYWYRQILGQKVEFLVSFYNNEISEKSEIFDDQFSVERPDGSNFTLKIRSTKLEDSAMYFCASSEVGDNSPLHFGNGTRLTVT.